Each of the 20 T cell receptor beta chains below was sequenced from the same sample in a study of shared clonotypes between healthy human individuals (dated by TCRdb to between 2020 and 2021). The library was made by the immunoSEQ multiplex PCR assay. TCRdb took this table from immuneACCESS and kept in-frame rearrangements with V and J called. Such tables lack part of the clones; where checked against another copy, unresolved V genes explain under half of the gap, and the rest is unexplained. The sample data list some 240,000 clones, and over 50% of these were observed just once. Clones ranked in the top ten supply around 10% of the sample. Sequenced sample: memory CD4+ T cells sorted from blood. Read against the paper, the sample's cell subset or site label means: CD45RA-negative fraction. These TCRs come from a young man in good health.

The chain uses TRBV9 and TRBJ2-1, with D possibly matching TRBD2 (5 bases). Germline loops: CDR1 SGDLS, CDR2 YYNGEE. There are 14 residues in the CDR3. Trimming shortened V by 3 bases and J by 8 bases, and 15 bases separated the two germline ends. The CDR3, as DNA: TGTGCCAGCAGCGCCCGCCCTACGGAGGATGAGCAGTTCTTC. Encoded protein: CASSARPTEDEQFF.

CDR3 residues: CASSVSGTPFKQFF. The CDR3 DNA sequence: TGTGCCAGTAGTGTAAGCGGGACGCCATTCAAACAGTTCTTC. This rearrangement joins TRBV19 to TRBJ2-1; 7 nucleotides match TRBD2. The CDR3 has 14 amino acids. V was clipped by 5 bases and J by 13 bases; unmatched bases: 14. Germline V CDR1 and CDR2: LNHDA, SQIVND (reference sequence).

The J gene is TRBJ2-7, the V gene TRBV27; D might be TRBD2 (6 bases). CDR3 length: 16 amino acids. Germline lookup yields CDR1 MNHEY and CDR2 SMNVEV (reference sequence). The V gene lost 3 bases and the J gene lost 2 bases, with 17 bases spanning the gap. For the CDR3, the DNA is TGTGCCAGCAGTTTCTCAGGTGGTAGCGGTCCCTACGAGCAGTACTTC. Residues: CASSFSGGSGPYEQYF.

The chain couples TRBV30 to TRBJ2-2; 8 bases agree with TRBD2. The CDR3 is 14 amino acids. After removal of 8 bases from V and 4 bases from J, the junction contained 9 bases not matched to a gene. The germline V gene encodes CDR1 GTSNPN and CDR2 SVGIG (reference sequence). The CDR3 sequence is CARKPLAGTGELFF. CDR3 nucleotides: TGTGCCCGAAAACCGCTAGCGGGCACCGGGGAGCTGTTTTTT.

This chain joins TRBV18 and TRBJ2-4; D uncertain. Per germline, CDR1 KGHSH and CDR2 LQKENI. Trimming took 3 bases from V and 0 from J, leaving 12 bases between them. This CDR3 is 16 amino acids long. The CDR3 DNA sequence: TGTGCCAGCTCACCTAAGGACCACCTAGCCAAAAACATTCAGTACTTC. Amino acid sequence: CASSPKDHLAKNIQYF.

The CDR3 coding sequence is TGCGCCAGCAGCTCGGACTTTTACAATGAGCAGTTCTTC. It translates to CASSSDFYNEQFF. The chain recombines TRBV5-1 with TRBJ2-1; D possibly corresponds to TRBD2 (5 bases). From germline, CDR1 is SGHRS and CDR2 YFSETQ. The V gene lost 3 bases and the J gene lost 4 bases, with 8 bases spanning the gap. This CDR3 spans 13 amino acids.

This rearrangement joins TRBV18 to TRBJ1-1, with 9 bases identical to TRBD1. Germline V gives CDR1 KGHSH, CDR2 LQKENI. Trimming at V came to 8 bases and at J to 5 bases, leaving 9 bases not matched to a gene. This CDR3 region has 14 residues. In DNA, the CDR3 is TGTGCCAGCACGCCCAGACAGGGGGGAACTGAAGCTTTCTTT. It yields the protein CASTPRQGGTEAFF.

V gene TRBV7-9 combines with J gene TRBJ2-3; a weak D match, TRBD2 (5 bases). The CDR3 consists of 13 residues. V shed 5 bases and J shed 12 bases, with 18 bases lying between them. CDR1 SEHNR and CDR2 FQNEAQ come from the germline V gene (reference sequence). The CDR3 DNA is TGTGCCAGCAGCACGACCCACCTAGGACTTCAGTATTTT. Translating gives CASSTTHLGLQYF.

This clone was counted a few times. The CDR3: CAISENRFYEQYF. The CDR3 nucleotides are TGTGCCATCAGTGAGAACAGATTCTACGAGCAGTACTTC. J is TRBJ2-7 and V is TRBV10-3; the D is unclear. The CDR3 has 13 amino acids. The germline V gene encodes CDR1 ENHRY and CDR2 SYGVKD. V lost 2 bases, J lost 3 bases, and 8 bases lay in between.

The chain couples TRBV7-8 to TRBJ2-6, with 8 nucleotides matching TRBD1. The V gene end was trimmed by 5 bases and the J gene end by 0 bases; junction bases not matched to a gene: 9. Germline V gene data show CDR1 as SGHVS and CDR2 as FQNEAQ. The CDR3 is made up of 18 amino acids. CDR3 DNA sequence: TGTGCCAGCAGCCCGGGACAGGACCCCAACTCTGGGGCCAACGTCCTGACTTTC. Translated: CASSPGQDPNSGANVLTF.

This clone was recorded a few times. The chain recombines TRBV4-2 with TRBJ2-7; TRBD2 might be the D (7 bases). This CDR3 spans 17 amino acids. V shed 4 bases and J shed 2 bases, with 21 bases lying between them. CDR1 is LGHNA, CDR2 YNFKEQ, per germline. The CDR3 here is CASSLLGAGASAYEQYF. The DNA for the CDR3 is TGTGCCAGCAGCCTCCTGGGGGCGGGAGCCTCTGCCTACGAGCAGTACTTC.

The chain has TRBV4-3 and TRBJ2-1; 9 bases align to TRBD1. V gave up 4 bases and J gave up 9 bases; unmatched junction bases: 7. Germline-derived CDR1 and CDR2 are LGHNA and YSLEER. The CDR3 has 14 amino acids. DNA of the CDR3: TGCGCCAGCAGCCCTGGTGGGACAGGGAGTGAGCAGTTCTTC. Residues: CASSPGGTGSEQFF.

This clone was found a few times. The rearrangement uses TRBV5-6 and TRBJ1-4; 9 positions match TRBD1. V lost 0 bases, J lost 9 bases, and 12 bases stayed unmatched. Germline CDR1 SGHDT, CDR2 YYEEEE. CDR3 length: 17 residues. The CDR3 here is CASSLGIQGAFSQKLFF. The CDR3 DNA reads TGTGCCAGCAGCTTGGGAATACAGGGGGCATTTTCCCAAAAACTGTTTTTT. The whole variable domain, remainder taken from reference TRBV5-6 and TRBJ1-4, is DAGVTQSPTHLIKTRGQQVTLRCSPKSGHDTVSWYQQALGQGPQFIFQYYEEEERQRGNFPDRFSGHQFPNYSSELNVNALLLGDSALYLCASSLGIQGAFSQKLFFGSGTQLSVL.

The chain employs TRBV6-5 and TRBJ2-7; D may match TRBD1 or TRBD2 (5 bases each). V gave up 6 bases and J gave up 2 bases, with 11 bases separating them. CDR3 length: 13 amino acids. From germline, CDR1 is MNHEY and CDR2 SVGAGI. The CDR3 protein is CASSGTYTYEQYF. The CDR3 nucleotides read TGTGCCAGCAGCGGGACGTACACCTACGAGCAGTACTTC.

The chain links TRBV5-1 to TRBJ2-7; D gene ambiguous. Germline V gene lookup returns CDR1 SGHRS and CDR2 YFSETQ. The CDR3 runs 11 residues. The germline V and J ends were trimmed by 5 bases and 4 bases, with 7 bases remaining between them. CDR3 nucleotide sequence: TGCGCCAGCAGTCGTGCTTACGAGCAGTACTTC. It translates to CASSRAYEQYF.

This clone was detected a few times. The chain employs TRBV5-8 and TRBJ1-1; D is unclear. CDR3 length equals 14 residues. V was pared by 3 bases and J by 4 bases, with 13 bases between. CDR1 and CDR2 (germline): SGHTS, YDEGEE. The CDR3 DNA follows: TGTGCCAGCAGCTCGATGCCTGGGGTCACTGAAGCTTTCTTT. As protein: CASSSMPGVTEAFF.

The rearrangement uses TRBV9 and TRBJ2-7; a possible D gene is TRBD2 (5 bases). Germline assignment: CDR1 SGDLS and CDR2 YYNGEE. This CDR3 region has 15 residues. With 0 bases removed from V and 4 bases from J, the gap between germline ends came to 14 bases. This CDR3 is CASSVEASRGYEQYF. The CDR3 nucleotides read TGTGCCAGCAGCGTAGAGGCTAGCCGCGGATACGAGCAGTACTTC. Full variable domain (remainder filled in from reference TRBV9 and TRBJ2-7): DSGVTQTPKHLITATGQRVTLRCSPRSGDLSVYWYQQSLDQGLQFLIQYYNGEERAKGNILERFSAQQFPDLHSELNLSSLELGDSALYFCASSVEASRGYEQYFGPGTRLTVT.

This chain joins TRBV2 and TRBJ2-6, with D hard to call. Germline CDR1 SNHLY, CDR2 FYNNEI. V lost 5 bases, J lost 0 bases, and 14 bases lay in between. This CDR3 region has 17 residues. This CDR3 is CASSRNSRSSGANVLTF. The CDR3 region has the DNA TGTGCCAGCAGTCGGAACAGCAGGAGCTCTGGGGCCAACGTCCTGACTTTC.

The CDR3 sequence is CASGDVGELFF. The CDR3 region has the DNA TGTGCCAGCGGGGACGTCGGGGAGCTGTTTTTT. The chain recombines TRBV2 with TRBJ2-2; D is tentatively TRBD1 or TRBD2 (5 bases each). The CDR3 is 11 residues long. Trimming took off 8 bases at V and 7 bases at J, with 8 bases between the two ends. CDR1 and CDR2 from the germline V gene are SNHLY and FYNNEI.

V usage is TRBV11-2 and J usage is TRBJ1-3; D gene uncertain. CDR3 size: 17 residues. CDR1 is SGHAT and CDR2 is FQNNGV in the germline V gene. The V end was cut by 7 bases, the J end by 0 bases, with 19 bases between. The CDR3 sequence: CASNSWSNSLSGNTIYF. The CDR3 DNA reads TGTGCCAGCAACTCCTGGAGCAACTCGCTCTCTGGAAACACCATATATTTT.